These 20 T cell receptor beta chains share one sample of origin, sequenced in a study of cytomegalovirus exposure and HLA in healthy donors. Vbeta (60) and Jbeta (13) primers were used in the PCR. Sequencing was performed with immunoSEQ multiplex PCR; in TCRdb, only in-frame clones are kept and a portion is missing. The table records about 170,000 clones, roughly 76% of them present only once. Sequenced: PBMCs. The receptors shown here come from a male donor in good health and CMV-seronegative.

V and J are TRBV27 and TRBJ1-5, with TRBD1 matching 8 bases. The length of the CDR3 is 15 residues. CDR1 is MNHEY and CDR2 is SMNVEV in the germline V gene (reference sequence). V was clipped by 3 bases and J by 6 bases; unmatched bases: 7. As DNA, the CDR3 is TGTGCCAGCAGTTTTGGGACAGGCCGGGGTCAGCCCCAGCATTTT. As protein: CASSFGTGRGQPQHF.

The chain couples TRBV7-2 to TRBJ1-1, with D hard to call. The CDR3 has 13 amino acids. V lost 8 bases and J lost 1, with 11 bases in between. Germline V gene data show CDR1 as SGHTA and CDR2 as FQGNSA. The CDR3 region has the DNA TGTGCCAGCTCCCTAAGCGAGAACACTGAAGCTTTCTTT. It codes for CASSLSENTEAFF.

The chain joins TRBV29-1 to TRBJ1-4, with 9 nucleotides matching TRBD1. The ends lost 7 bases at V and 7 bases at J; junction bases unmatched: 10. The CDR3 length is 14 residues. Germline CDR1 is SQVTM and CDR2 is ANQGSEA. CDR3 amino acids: CSGRVTGGGEKLFF. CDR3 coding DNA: TGCAGCGGTCGCGTGACAGGGGGTGGTGAAAAACTGTTTTTT.

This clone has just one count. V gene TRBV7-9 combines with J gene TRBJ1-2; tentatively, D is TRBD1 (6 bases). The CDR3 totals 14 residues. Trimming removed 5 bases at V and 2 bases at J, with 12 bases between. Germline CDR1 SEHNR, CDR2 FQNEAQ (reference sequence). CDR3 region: CASSQQGLNYGYTF. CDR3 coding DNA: TGTGCCAGCAGCCAACAGGGTCTAAACTATGGCTACACCTTC. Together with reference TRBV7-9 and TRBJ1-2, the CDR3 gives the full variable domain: DTGVSQNPRHKITKRGQNVTFRCDPISEHNRLYWYRQTLGQGPEFLTYFQNEAQLEKSRLLSDRFSAERPKGSFSTLEIQRTEQGDSAMYLCASSQQGLNYGYTFGSGTRLTVV.

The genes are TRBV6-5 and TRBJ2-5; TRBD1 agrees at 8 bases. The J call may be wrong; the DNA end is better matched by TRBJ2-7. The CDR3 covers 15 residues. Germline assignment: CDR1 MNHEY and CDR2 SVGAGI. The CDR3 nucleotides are TGTGCCAGCAGTTACTCGGGGACAGGACATTACGAGCAGTACTTC. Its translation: CASSYSGTGHYEQYF.

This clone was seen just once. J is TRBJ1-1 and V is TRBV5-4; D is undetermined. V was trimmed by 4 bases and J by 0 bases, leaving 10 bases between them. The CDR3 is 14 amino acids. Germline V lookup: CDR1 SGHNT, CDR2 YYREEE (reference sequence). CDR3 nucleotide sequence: TGTGCCAGCAGCCCACAGTTTCTGAACACTGAAGCTTTCTTT. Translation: CASSPQFLNTEAFF.

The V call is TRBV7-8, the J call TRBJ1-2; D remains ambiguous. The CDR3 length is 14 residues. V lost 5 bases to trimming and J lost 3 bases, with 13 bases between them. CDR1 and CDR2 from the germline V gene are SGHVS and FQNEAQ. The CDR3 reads CASSPPGGYYGYTF. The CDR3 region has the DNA TGTGCCAGCAGCCCCCCCGGAGGGTACTATGGCTACACCTTC.

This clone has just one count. The CDR3 reads CASSRDRGYNEQFF. The CDR3, as DNA: TGTGCCAGCAGTCGGGACAGGGGTTACAATGAGCAGTTCTTC. J is TRBJ2-1 and V is TRBV6-5, with 10 bases identical to TRBD1. J gave up 4 bases and V 5 bases, and 2 bases lay outside the gene matches. Germline V gives CDR1 MNHEY, CDR2 SVGAGI. This CDR3 contains 14 residues.

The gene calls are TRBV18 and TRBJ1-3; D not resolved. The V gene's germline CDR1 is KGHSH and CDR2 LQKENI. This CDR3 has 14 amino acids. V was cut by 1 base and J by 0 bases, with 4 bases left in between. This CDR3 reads CASSPLISGNTIYF. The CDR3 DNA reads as TGTGCCAGCTCACCACTTATCTCTGGAAACACCATATATTTT. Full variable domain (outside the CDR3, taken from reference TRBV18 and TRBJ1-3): NAGVMQNPRHLVRRRGQEARLRCSPMKGHSHVYWYRQLPEEGLKFMVYLQKENIIDESGMPKERFSAEFPKEGPSILRIQQVVRGDSAAYFCASSPLISGNTIYFGEGSWLTVV.

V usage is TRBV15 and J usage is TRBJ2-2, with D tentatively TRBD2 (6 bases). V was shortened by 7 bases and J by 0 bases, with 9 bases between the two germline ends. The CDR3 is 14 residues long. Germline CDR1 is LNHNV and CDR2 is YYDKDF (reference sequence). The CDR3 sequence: CATKGGANTGELFF. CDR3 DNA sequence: TGTGCCACCAAGGGCGGGGCGAACACCGGGGAGCTGTTTTTT.

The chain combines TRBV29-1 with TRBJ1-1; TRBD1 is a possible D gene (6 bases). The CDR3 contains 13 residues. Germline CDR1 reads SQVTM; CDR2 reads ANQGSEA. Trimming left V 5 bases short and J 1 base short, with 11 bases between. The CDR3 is CSVRGQKNTEAFF. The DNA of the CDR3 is TGCAGCGTTCGCGGACAGAAGAACACTGAAGCTTTCTTT.

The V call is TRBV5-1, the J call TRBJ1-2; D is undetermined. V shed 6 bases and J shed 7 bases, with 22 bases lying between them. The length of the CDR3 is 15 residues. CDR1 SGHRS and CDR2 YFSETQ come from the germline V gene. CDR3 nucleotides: TGCGCCAGCACCGAAGGATCGACAAGCTTCGGTGGCTACACCTTC. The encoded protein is CASTEGSTSFGGYTF.

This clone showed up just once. DNA for the CDR3: TGTGCCAGCAGCTTGGGACAGGGGTTCTCTGAAGCTTTCTTT. As protein: CASSLGQGFSEAFF. The chain joins TRBV7-2 to TRBJ1-1; TRBD1 agrees at 10 bases. Germline values: CDR1 SGHTA, CDR2 FQGNSA. V shed 3 bases and J 6 bases; nucleotides not matched to a gene: 4. This CDR3 contains 14 residues. The whole variable domain, filled in from reference TRBV7-2 and TRBJ1-1, reads GAGVSQSPSNKVTEKGKDVELRCDPISGHTALYWYRQSLGQGLEFLIYFQGNSAPDKSGLPSDRFSAERTGGSVSTLTIQRTQQEDSAVYLCASSLGQGFSEAFFGQGTRLTVV.

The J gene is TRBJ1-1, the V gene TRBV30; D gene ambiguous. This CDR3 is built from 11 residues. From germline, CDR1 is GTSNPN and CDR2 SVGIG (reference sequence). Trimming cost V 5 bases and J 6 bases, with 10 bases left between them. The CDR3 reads CAWWTWAEAFF. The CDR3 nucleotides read TGTGCCTGGTGGACTTGGGCTGAAGCTTTCTTT.

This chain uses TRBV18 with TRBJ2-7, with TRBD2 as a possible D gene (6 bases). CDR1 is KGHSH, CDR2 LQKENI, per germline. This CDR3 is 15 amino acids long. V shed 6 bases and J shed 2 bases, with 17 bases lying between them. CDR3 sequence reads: CASSTPGTGAYEQYF. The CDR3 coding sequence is TGTGCCAGCTCTACGCCCGGGACGGGAGCCTACGAGCAGTACTTC.

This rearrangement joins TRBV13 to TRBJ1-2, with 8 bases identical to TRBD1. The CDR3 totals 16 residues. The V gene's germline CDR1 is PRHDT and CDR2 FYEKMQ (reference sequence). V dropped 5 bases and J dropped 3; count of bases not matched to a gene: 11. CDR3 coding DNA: TGTGCCAGCAGCCCAGGCCGGGCAGGGGGCGACTATGGCTACACCTTC. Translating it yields CASSPGRAGGDYGYTF.

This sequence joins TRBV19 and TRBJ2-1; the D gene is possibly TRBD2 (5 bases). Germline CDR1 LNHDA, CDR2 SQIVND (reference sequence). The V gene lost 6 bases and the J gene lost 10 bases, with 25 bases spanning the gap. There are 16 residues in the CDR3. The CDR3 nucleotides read TGTGCCAGTAGGCCGAACCGGGGATTGGGATTTCGGGAGCAGTTCTTC. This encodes CASRPNRGLGFREQFF.

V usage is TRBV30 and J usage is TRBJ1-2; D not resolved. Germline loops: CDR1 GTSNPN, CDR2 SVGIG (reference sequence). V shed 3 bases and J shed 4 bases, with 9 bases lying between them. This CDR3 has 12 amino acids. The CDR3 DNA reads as TGTGCCTGGAGCGCCGGGAGCTATGGCTACACCTTC. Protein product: CAWSAGSYGYTF.

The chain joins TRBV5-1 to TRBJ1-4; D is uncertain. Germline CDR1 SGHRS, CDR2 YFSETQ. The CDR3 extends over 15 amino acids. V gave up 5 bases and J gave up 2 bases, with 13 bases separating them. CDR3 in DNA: TGCGCCAGCAGAGTAATCGGGAGCACTAATGAAAAACTGTTTTTT. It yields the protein CASRVIGSTNEKLFF.

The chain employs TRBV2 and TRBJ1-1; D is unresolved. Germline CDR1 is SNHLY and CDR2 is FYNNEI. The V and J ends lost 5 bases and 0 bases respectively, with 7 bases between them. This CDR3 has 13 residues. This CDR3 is CASSLEVNTEAFF. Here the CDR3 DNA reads TGTGCCAGCAGTCTAGAGGTGAACACTGAAGCTTTCTTT.